The clone carrying this T cell receptor (beta chain) turned up a few times. Its target is unknown. TCRdb re-derived calls from the RT-PCR reads in MiXCR, one entry per CDR3 protein. The sample has roughly 670,000 distinct CDR3 sequences, 14% seen once. This entry is derived from a study of response to subunit inactivated influenza vaccine. Germline V CDR1 and CDR2: MNHEY, SMNVEV (reference sequence). CDR3 length: 13 amino acids. The V end lost 6 bases, the J end lost 2 bases, and 11 bases lay between the germline ends. The study's findings and limits: That few new T cells are recruited by each seasonal influenza vaccination was the authors' suggestion.

This TCR was sampled from a man aged 50-60 years who received an inactivated influenza vaccine. This sequence joins TRBV27 and TRBJ2-7; no definite D call. Sequenced here: PBMCs from blood, sampled roughly 2 weeks before vaccination. The CDR3 protein is CASSGVGPYEQYF. As DNA, the CDR3 is TGTGCCAGCAGCGGTGTAGGGCCCTACGAGCAGTACTTC.